A single sample is the source of the 8 T cell receptor beta chains below, sequenced in a study of chemoradiotherapy in HPV16-positive cancers. Here immunoSEQ multiplex PCR was the method, and the copy in TCRdb shows in-frame clones only, minus some. The sample holds roughly 34,000 clones, approximately 86% seen once. Sequenced here: blood, sampled from a patient who underwent chemoradiotherapy. The receptors shown here come from a human donor with HPV-associated anogenital cancer.

This chain links TRBV6-5 with TRBJ1-2, with TRBD1 as a possible D gene (5 bases). V lost 6 bases, J lost 2 bases, and 16 bases lay in between. Germline V gene lookup returns CDR1 MNHEY and CDR2 SVGAGI. The CDR3 loop spans 15 amino acids. CDR3 DNA sequence: TGTGCCAGCAGCTCTGGGGAGGGGCGGAACTATGGCTACACCTTC. It is translated as CASSSGEGRNYGYTF.

The chain employs TRBV2 and TRBJ1-2; no firm D call. Trimming took off 7 bases at V and 10 bases at J, with 13 bases between the two ends. This CDR3 region has 11 residues. CDR1 and CDR2 (germline): SNHLY, FYNNEI. This chain's CDR3 is CASTGWPAYTF. The CDR3 region has the DNA TGTGCCAGCACTGGCTGGCCCGCCTACACCTTC. The whole variable domain, remainder taken from reference TRBV2 and TRBJ1-2, is EPEVTQTPSHQVTQMGQEVILRCVPISNHLYFYWYRQILGQKVEFLVSFYNNEISEKSEIFDDQFSVERPDGSNFTLKIRSTKLEDSAMYFCASTGWPAYTFGSGTRLTVV.

The J gene is TRBJ2-5, the V gene TRBV6-6; D is ambiguous. CDR3 length: 11 amino acids. Trimming shortened V by 2 bases and J by 14 bases, and 12 bases separated the two germline ends. Germline V CDR1 and CDR2: MNHNY, SVGAGI (reference sequence). DNA of the CDR3: TGTGCCAGCAGTTACGTCGGAGTGAACTACTTC. Translation: CASSYVGVNYF.

The chain joins TRBV5-6 to TRBJ2-2; no firm D call. The CDR3 runs to 14 residues. The germline gives CDR1 SGHDT, CDR2 YYEEEE. Deletions cut 1 base from V and 4 bases from J, with 8 bases between. The CDR3 spells CASSLTATTGELFF. As DNA, the CDR3 is TGTGCCAGCAGCTTGACAGCAACCACCGGGGAGCTGTTTTTT.

The rearrangement joins TRBV25-1 to TRBJ2-5; TRBD1 agrees at 7 bases. Gene TRBJ2-7 matches the end of the DNA better, so the J call may be wrong. Germline V gene lookup returns CDR1 MGHDK and CDR2 SYGVNS. CDR3 size: 15 residues. In nucleotides, the CDR3 is TGTGCCAGCGGCCCAACCGGGACAGTTTCCTACGAGCAGTACTTC. Translating it yields CASGPTGTVSYEQYF.

The chain links TRBV11-3 to TRBJ1-1; no reliable D call. Germline CDR1 reads SGHNT; CDR2 reads YENEEA. This CDR3 has 13 residues. Trimming left V 5 bases short and J 4 bases short, with 11 bases between. The CDR3 region is CASSPRLSTEAFF. The CDR3 nucleotides are TGTGCCAGCAGCCCTCGACTCAGCACTGAAGCTTTCTTT.

V gene TRBV9 combines with J gene TRBJ2-3, with TRBD1 identical over 8 bases. This CDR3 region has 16 residues. Trimming took 3 bases from V and 0 from J; bases not matched to a gene: 6. Germline-derived CDR1 and CDR2 are SGDLS and YYNGEE. The CDR3 DNA sequence: TGTGCCAGCAGCGATTGGACAGGGAGTAGCACAGATACGCAGTATTTT. It yields the protein CASSDWTGSSTDTQYF.

The rearrangement links TRBV18 to TRBJ1-2; D possibly corresponds to TRBD1 (5 bases). The CDR3 covers 15 residues. Between the trimmed V and J ends, which lost 3 bases and 5 bases, there was a span of 16 bases. Germline CDR1 KGHSH, CDR2 LQKENI. CDR3 in amino acids: CASSPPTFGAYGYTF. DNA for the CDR3: TGTGCCAGCTCACCCCCTACTTTCGGGGCGTATGGCTACACCTTC.